Detailed here is one T cell receptor beta chain. The data originate from a study of memory CD4+ T cells and cytomegalovirus serostatus. The CDR3 is 15 amino acids. Single viable CD3+CD4+CD8-CD45RO+ cells were sorted as the memory CD4+ T cells. Repertoires were generated with immunoSEQ multiplex PCR, while TCRdb's copy carries only in-frame clones and drops some. The repertoire holds around 76,000 clones, with just under 80% as singletons. The receptor was derived from an adult in good health and CMV-seropositive. Material for sequencing was memory CD4+ T cells from blood. The chain links TRBV21-1 to TRBJ2-1; the table's D gene call, TRBD1, was not cross checked with the DNA. TRBV21-1 is a pseudogene locus. The CDR3 is CASSIKGQGYNEQFF. The CDR3 coding sequence is TGTGCCAGCAGCATCAAGGGGCAGGGGTACAATGAGCAGTTCTTC.